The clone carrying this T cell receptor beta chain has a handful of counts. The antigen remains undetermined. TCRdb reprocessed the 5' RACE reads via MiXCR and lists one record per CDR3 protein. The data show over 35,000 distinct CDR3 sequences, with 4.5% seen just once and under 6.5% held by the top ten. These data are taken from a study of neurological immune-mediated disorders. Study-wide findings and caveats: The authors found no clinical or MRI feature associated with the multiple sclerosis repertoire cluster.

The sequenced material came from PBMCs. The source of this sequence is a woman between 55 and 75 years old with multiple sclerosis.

The CDR3 region is CASSRNGQGDTDTQYF. CDR3 sequence (DNA): TGCGCCAGCAGCCGCAACGGACAGGGGGACACAGATACGCAGTATTTT. V usage is TRBV5-1 and J usage is TRBJ2-3; TRBD1 agrees at 10 bases. The CDR3 has 16 residues. J was trimmed by 2 bases and V by 4 bases; bases with no gene match: 7. From germline, CDR1 is SGHRS and CDR2 YFSETQ.